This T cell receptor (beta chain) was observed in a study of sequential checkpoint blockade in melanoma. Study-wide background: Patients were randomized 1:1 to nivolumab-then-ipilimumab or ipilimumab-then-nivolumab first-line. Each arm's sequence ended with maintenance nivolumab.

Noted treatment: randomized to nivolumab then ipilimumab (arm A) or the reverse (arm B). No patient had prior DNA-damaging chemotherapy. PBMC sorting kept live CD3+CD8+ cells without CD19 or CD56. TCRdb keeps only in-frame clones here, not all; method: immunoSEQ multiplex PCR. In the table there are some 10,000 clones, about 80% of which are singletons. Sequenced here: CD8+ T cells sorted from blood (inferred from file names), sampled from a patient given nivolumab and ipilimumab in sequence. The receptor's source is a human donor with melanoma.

The CDR3: CAWETVSTDTQYF. CDR3 DNA: TGTGCCTGGGAGACAGTTAGCACAGATACGCAGTATTTT. J is TRBJ2-3 and V is TRBV30, with D possibly matching TRBD1 (5 bases). Germline assignment: CDR1 GTSNPN and CDR2 SVGIG (reference sequence). There are 13 residues in the CDR3. Trimming removed 5 bases from V and 0 bases from J, with 9 bases in between.